Detailed here is one T cell receptor (beta chain). Its specificity is not known. These data are taken from a study of cytotoxic CD8 clonotypes in ibrutinib-treated CLL. Whole-study results and caveats: T-cell clonality at baseline went above that of age-matched healthy donors and rose and fell with circulating CD8+ T-cell counts. Rising at ibrutinib response, clonality subsequently fell back toward baseline at progression.

The CDR3 consists of 15 residues. The germline V gene has CDR1 MNHEY and CDR2 SMNVEV (reference sequence). Trimming shortened V by 0 bases and J by 5 bases, and 13 bases separated the two germline ends. Clones were read by immunoSEQ multiplex PCR, and TCRdb kept only the in-frame ones, dropping some. The profile shows 160,000 or so clones, roughly 86% of them singletons. The V gene is TRBV27, the J gene TRBJ2-5; weak D call: TRBD1 (5 bases). The receptor's source is a human donor with chronic lymphocytic leukemia. The sequences come from PBMCs, collected after 12 months of ibrutinib treatment. DNA of the CDR3: TGTGCCAGCAGTTTATCCGTCAGGGTAGGCGAGACCCAGTACTTC. This codes for CASSLSVRVGETQYF.